A selection of T cell receptor beta chains follows, all from one sample in a study of long-term antiretroviral therapy in people with HIV. Method: immunoSEQ multiplex PCR; TCRdb's copy keeps in-frame clones and lacks some. The sample shows over 40,000 clones, 94% of them seen only once. This specimen was unsorted PBMCs, taken approximately 9.1 years after starting antiretroviral therapy. All receptors come from a man aged 30 to 45 with HIV. Each CDR3 is given with its conserved first and last residue. The order of the fields is clone size, J gene, D gene, V gene, CDR3 DNA, CDR3 protein. The D gene is left open where the match is weak. Only some rows state a clone size, as once, few, many or a class for expanded clones.

size: -
J: TRBJ1-4
D: -
V: TRBV28
DNA: TGTGCCAGCAGCCTAAGGGCGTATAATGAAAAACTGTTTTTT
CDR3: CASSLRAYNEKLFF

size: -
J: TRBJ2-1
D: -
V: TRBV6-6
DNA: TGTGCCAGCAGCCGCTGGTCTCTGGACAATGAGCAGTTCTTC
CDR3: CASSRWSLDNEQFF

size: -
J: TRBJ2-5
D: -
V: TRBV9
DNA: TGTGCCAGCAGCGTTAAAGAGACCCAGTACTTC
CDR3: CASSVKETQYF

size: -
J: TRBJ2-1
D: -
V: TRBV9
DNA: TGTGCCAGCAGCGTATTAGGAGGGAACAATGAGCAGTTCTTC
CDR3: CASSVLGGNNEQFF

size: -
J: TRBJ1-1
D: TRBD1
V: TRBV27
DNA: TGTGCCAGCGAACCGCAGACAGGGGAGAACACTGAAGCTTTCTTT
CDR3: CASEPQTGENTEAFF

size: -
J: TRBJ1-4
D: -
V: TRBV5-1
DNA: TGCGCCAGCAATCTAGGGGTTTCCACTAATGAAAAACTGTTTTTT
CDR3: CASNLGVSTNEKLFF

size: -
J: TRBJ1-2
D: -
V: TRBV5-5
DNA: TGTGCCAGCAGCTTGTATGCTAATGGCTACACCTTC
CDR3: CASSLYANGYTF

size: -
J: TRBJ2-1
D: -
V: TRBV7-3
DNA: TGTGCCAGCAGCTTCCAGGGCCCCAATGAGCAGTTCTTC
CDR3: CASSFQGPNEQFF

size: few
J: TRBJ2-3
D: TRBD2
V: TRBV6-1
DNA: TGTGCCAGCAGTGACAAGAGACTAGCGGGGGGCGGGGATACGCAGTATTTT
CDR3: CASSDKRLAGGGDTQYF

size: -
J: TRBJ2-6
D: -
V: TRBV6-1
DNA: TGTGCCAGCAAGTCGGGGGCCAACGTCCTGACTTTC
CDR3: CASKSGANVLTF

size: once
J: TRBJ1-1
D: TRBD1
V: TRBV5-1
DNA: TGCGCCAGCAGCCCGACGGGACAGGGGGCCACTGAAGCTTTCTTT
CDR3: CASSPTGQGATEAFF

size: -
J: TRBJ2-5
D: -
V: TRBV5-1
DNA: TGCGCCAGCAGCTTGGTGGAGGGGGAGACCCAGTACTTC
CDR3: CASSLVEGETQYF

size: -
J: TRBJ2-3
D: TRBD2
V: TRBV4-2
DNA: TGTGCCAGCAGCCAAACTAGCGGGGGGTACACAGATACGCAGTATTTT
CDR3: CASSQTSGGYTDTQYF

size: -
J: TRBJ2-2
D: -
V: TRBV14
DNA: TGTGCCAGCAGCCAAGATGGACAGCCAGGACCCGGGGAGCTGTTTTTT
CDR3: CASSQDGQPGPGELFF

size: once
J: TRBJ2-7
D: -
V: TRBV27
DNA: TGTGCCAGCAGACGGGACATATGGTACGAGCAGTACTTC
CDR3: CASRRDIWYEQYF

size: -
J: TRBJ2-1
D: -
V: TRBV5-1
DNA: TGCGCCAGCAGCTTGGGGCAGGGGTCCTACAATGAGCAGTTCTTC
CDR3: CASSLGQGSYNEQFF

size: -
J: TRBJ2-2
D: -
V: TRBV5-4
DNA: TGTGCCAGCAGCTTGGCCATTAGCGGGGAGCTGTTTTTT
CDR3: CASSLAISGELFF

size: -
J: TRBJ2-3
D: -
V: TRBV2
DNA: TGTGCCAGCAGTGTAGGGACTAGCACAGATACGCAGTATTTT
CDR3: CASSVGTSTDTQYF